Shown below are 14 T cell receptor beta chains from a single sample sequenced in a study of blood T cell repertoires in COVID-19. Clones were read by immunoSEQ multiplex PCR, and TCRdb kept only the in-frame ones, dropping some. The sample records 200,000 to 250,000 clones, approximately 84% being singletons. Sequencing input: PBMCs or T cells enriched from blood (not recorded which). These receptors were taken from a man aged 60-69 years who had recovered from COVID-19.

The V and J genes are TRBV20-1 and TRBJ2-5; weak D call: TRBD2 (6 bases). This CDR3 is 11 amino acids long. The germline V and J ends were trimmed by 6 bases and 4 bases, with 9 bases remaining between them. Germline lookup yields CDR1 DFQATT and CDR2 SNEGSKA (reference sequence). CDR3 nucleotide sequence: TGCAGTGCCGGGGGAGGAGAGACCCAGTACTTC. It is translated as CSAGGGETQYF.

The V gene is TRBV2, the J gene TRBJ2-7; 12 positions agree with TRBD1. The J segment lost 2 bases and the V segment lost 4 bases, leaving 9 bases of the junction unmatched. The germline V gene encodes CDR1 SNHLY and CDR2 FYNNEI. CDR3 size: 17 residues. The CDR3 DNA sequence: TGTGCCAGCAGTGGGGGGCTGGGACAGGGGGCGACCTACGAGCAGTACTTC. Protein: CASSGGLGQGATYEQYF.

This chain joins TRBV19 and TRBJ1-2; 11 bases are a match to TRBD1. The V gene's germline CDR1 is LNHDA and CDR2 SQIVND (reference sequence). V shed 11 bases and J 6 bases; nucleotides not matched to a gene: 5. CDR3 length: 12 amino acids. CDR3 sequence: CASGQGANGYTF. The CDR3 bases are TGTGCCTCCGGACAGGGGGCGAATGGCTACACCTTC.

CDR3 in DNA: TGTGCCAGCAGCGGACGGACTAGCATTTGGTACTTC. This encodes CASSGRTSIWYF. The rearrangement uses TRBV3-1 (or the pseudogene TRBV3-2) and TRBJ2-4; 8 bases map to TRBD2. The CDR3 contains 12 residues. J lost 15 bases, V lost 5 bases, and 9 bases had no gene match. Germline assignment: CDR1 LGHDT and CDR2 YNNKEL (reference sequence).

There are a few counts of this clone. The chain is built from TRBV7-9 and TRBJ1-1; perhaps TRBD1 as D (5 bases). The length of the CDR3 is 14 residues. V lost 5 bases and J 3 bases, leaving 13 bases between the germline ends. Germline V gene lookup returns CDR1 SEHNR and CDR2 FQNEAQ (reference sequence). The CDR3 here is CASSPFTGDTEAFF. As DNA, the CDR3 is TGTGCCAGCAGCCCATTTACAGGTGACACTGAAGCTTTCTTT.

Points on this clone: Other DNA sequences in the same sample also yield this CDR3. J is TRBJ1-5 and V is TRBV6-5, with 8 nucleotides matching TRBD1. V trimming: 4 bases; J trimming: 7 bases; junction bases outside the gene matches: 3. Germline CDR1 MNHEY, CDR2 SVGAGI. CDR3 length: 13 amino acids. CDR3 amino acids: CASSSGGRQPQHF. DNA for the CDR3: TGTGCCAGCAGTTCAGGGGGCAGGCAGCCCCAGCATTTT.

This chain joins TRBV24-1 and TRBJ1-2; tentatively, D is TRBD1 (5 bases). The V end lost 4 bases, the J end lost 6 bases, and 17 bases lay between the germline ends. Germline assignment: CDR1 KGHDR and CDR2 SFDVKD. The CDR3 is made up of 15 amino acids. The CDR3 here is CATSEGAAFGDGYTF. CDR3 DNA: TGTGCCACCAGTGAAGGGGCGGCCTTTGGGGATGGCTACACCTTC.

The chain is built from TRBV11-2 and TRBJ1-5; D uncertain. The CDR3 contains 14 residues. V lost 5 bases to trimming and J lost 5 bases, with 13 bases between them. Germline loops: CDR1 SGHAT, CDR2 FQNNGV. The CDR3 loop is CASSLPGVYQPQHF. The CDR3 DNA is TGTGCCAGCAGCCTCCCCGGGGTATATCAGCCCCAGCATTTT.

V gene TRBV6-5 combines with J gene TRBJ2-1, with D possibly being TRBD1 (6 bases). With 5 bases removed from V and 4 bases from J, the gap between germline ends came to 15 bases. This CDR3 spans 15 amino acids. The V gene's germline CDR1 is MNHEY and CDR2 SVGAGI. Here the CDR3 reads CASSPGVKPYNEQFF. The DNA for the CDR3 is TGTGCCAGCAGTCCAGGGGTCAAGCCTTACAATGAGCAGTTCTTC.

The chain recombines TRBV7-9 with TRBJ1-1; possibly TRBD1 for D (6 bases). V was clipped by 5 bases and J by 8 bases, with 12 bases between them. This CDR3 region has 12 residues. The germline gives CDR1 SEHNR, CDR2 FQNEAQ (reference sequence). The DNA for the CDR3 is TGTGCCAGCAGCAAACAGGGCACGGAAGCTTTCTTT. Its protein product is CASSKQGTEAFF.

V usage is TRBV9 and J usage is TRBJ1-1, with TRBD1 matching 7 bases. V was pared by 3 bases and J by 0 bases, with 5 bases of the junction left unmatched. The CDR3 extends over 15 amino acids. The germline CDR1 and CDR2 sequences are SGDLS and YYNGEE. The CDR3 nucleotides read TGTGCCAGCAGCGGGTACAGGGGAGTGAACACTGAAGCTTTCTTT. This encodes CASSGYRGVNTEAFF.

CDR3 DNA sequence: TGTGCCAGCAGCTTCGGACAGGGTGGATCACCCCTCCACTTT. Translating gives CASSFGQGGSPLHF. The V call is TRBV7-9, the J call TRBJ1-6; 8 bases align to TRBD1. Losses at the gene ends were 3 bases for V and 10 bases for J; bases not matched to a gene: 5. CDR3 length: 14 amino acids. Germline CDR1 reads SEHNR; CDR2 reads FQNEAQ (reference sequence). Full variable domain (outside the CDR3, taken from reference TRBV7-9 and TRBJ1-6): DTGVSQNPRHKITKRGQNVTFRCDPISEHNRLYWYRQTLGQGPEFLTYFQNEAQLEKSRLLSDRFSAERPKGSFSTLEIQRTEQGDSAMYLCASSFGQGGSPLHFGNGTRLTVT.

V is TRBV24-1 and J is TRBJ1-1; the match to TRBD1 covers 9 bases. The germline CDR1 and CDR2 sequences are KGHDR and SFDVKD. V was pared by 2 bases and J by 6 bases, with 3 bases of the junction left unmatched. The CDR3 contains 14 residues. CDR3 DNA sequence: TGTGCCACCAGTGATTCGAGACAGGGGGCTGAAGCTTTCTTT. This gives the protein CATSDSRQGAEAFF.

Concerning this clone itself: This same CDR3 is encoded by further DNA sequences in the sample. This chain links TRBV19 with TRBJ1-1, with a weak D call TRBD1 (5 bases). Germline lookup yields CDR1 LNHDA and CDR2 SQIVND (reference sequence). This CDR3 spans 13 amino acids. V lost 2 bases, J lost 4 bases, and 8 bases lay in between. The CDR3 is CASSIQGSTEAFF. In nucleotides, the CDR3 is TGTGCCAGTAGTATACAGGGTTCCACTGAAGCTTTCTTT.